The source of this TCR beta chain is a study of regulatory T cells in long-lasting Graves disease. The authors built TCR beta libraries using iRepertoire HTBI primers and Arm-PCR of CDR3 regions. In the original workflow: About 60 TRBV and approximately 13 TRBJ segments were identified across samples. TCRdb passed the multiplex PCR reads through MiXCR, listing each CDR3 protein once. Here the V and J calls rest on TCRdb's processing, not on the authors' analysis. The data show 350,000 to 500,000 distinct CDR3 sequences, around 23% seen once. Time point denoted: persistent/refractory GD, antithyroid drugs over 5 years with positive TRAb. Preparation of the TCR library used RNA extracted from PBMCs. Whole-study findings and limits: With persistent disease, TRBV28, TRBJ1-2 and TRBJ2-5 were the favored segments. Clonotypes that were public and shared totalled around 2,700 in persistent patients versus roughly 1,000 in new patients. Persistent Graves' cases showed lower TCR diversity than newly diagnosed cases.

Comments on this clonotype: Its antigen is still unknown.

Germline loops: CDR1 SGHVS, CDR2 FQNEAQ. J lost 4 bases, V lost 7 bases, and 10 bases had no gene match. The CDR3 is made up of 16 amino acids. The material was peripheral blood mononuclear cells (PBMCs), obtained when the disease was refractory, from a patient treated with antithyroid drugs. The clonotype comes from a female donor with Graves disease. The rearrangement links TRBV7-8 to TRBJ2-2, with 9 bases that match TRBD2. Here the CDR3 DNA reads TGTGCCAGCACCCCCAGGGATAGCGGGAGCACCGGGGAGCTGTTTTTT. Its translation: CASTPRDSGSTGELFF.